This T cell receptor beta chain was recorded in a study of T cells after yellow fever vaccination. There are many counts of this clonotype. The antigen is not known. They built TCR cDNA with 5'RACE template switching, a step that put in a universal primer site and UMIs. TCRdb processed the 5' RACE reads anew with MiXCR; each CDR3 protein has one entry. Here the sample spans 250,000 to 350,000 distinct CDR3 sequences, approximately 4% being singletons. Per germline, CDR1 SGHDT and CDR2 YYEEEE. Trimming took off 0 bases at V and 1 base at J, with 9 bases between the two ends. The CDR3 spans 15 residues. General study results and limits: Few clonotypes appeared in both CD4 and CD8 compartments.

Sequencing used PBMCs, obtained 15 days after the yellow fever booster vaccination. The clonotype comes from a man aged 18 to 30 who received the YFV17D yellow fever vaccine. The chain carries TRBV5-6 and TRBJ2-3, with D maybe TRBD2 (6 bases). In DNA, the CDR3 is TGTGCCAGCAGCTTGGCTTCTAGCGGCACAGATACGCAGTATTTT. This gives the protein CASSLASSGTDTQYF.